These T cell receptor beta chains were read from a single sample in a study of response to subunit inactivated influenza vaccine. In TCRdb, the RT-PCR reads were re-called with MiXCR into one record per CDR3 protein. The table shows roughly 650,000 distinct CDR3 sequences, with 14% occurring only once. This specimen was PBMCs from blood, taken less than 15 days before vaccination. The source is a man in his fifties or sixties who received an inactivated influenza vaccine. The CDR3 runs from the conserved cysteine through the conserved F or W. Each record gives: V gene, J gene, clone size, D gene, CDR3 protein, CDR3 DNA. A D gene is named only where the DNA matches it firmly. Clone size appears in some rows only: once, few, many, or a class for an expanded clone.

v_gene: TRBV5-1; j_gene: TRBJ1-5; abundance: many; d_gene: -; CDR3aa: CASSFDSGNQPQHF; CDR3nt: TGCGCCAGCAGCTTCGACTCGGGCAATCAGCCCCAGCATTTT
v_gene: TRBV6-2/TRBV6-3; j_gene: TRBJ2-2; abundance: many; d_gene: -; CDR3aa: CASSPGTTVTGELFF; CDR3nt: TGTGCCAGCAGCCCTGGGACAACGGTCACCGGGGAGCTGTTTTTT
v_gene: TRBV5-1; j_gene: TRBJ2-5; abundance: few; d_gene: TRBD1; CDR3aa: CASSLQGRGETQYF; CDR3nt: TGCGCCAGCAGCTTACAGGGGCGCGGGGAGACCCAGTACTTC
v_gene: TRBV6-2/TRBV6-3; j_gene: TRBJ1-5; abundance: many; d_gene: -; CDR3aa: CASSRKRQDTDWRNQPQHF; CDR3nt: TGTGCCAGCAGCCGTAAAAGACAGGACACGGATTGGCGCAATCAGCCCCAGCATTTT
v_gene: TRBV15; j_gene: TRBJ2-7; abundance: -; d_gene: -; CDR3aa: CATSSALDGFGEQYF; CDR3nt: TGTGCCACCAGCTCCGCCCTGGACGGGTTTGGGGAGCAGTACTTC
v_gene: TRBV5-1; j_gene: TRBJ2-2; abundance: few; d_gene: TRBD1; CDR3aa: CASSTGQEYTGELFF; CDR3nt: TGCGCCAGCAGCACGGGACAGGAATACACCGGGGAGCTGTTTTTT
v_gene: TRBV4-2; j_gene: TRBJ2-2; abundance: -; d_gene: -; CDR3aa: CASSHGVNTGELFF; CDR3nt: TGTGCCAGCAGCCACGGGGTGAACACCGGGGAGCTGTTTTTT
v_gene: TRBV5-1; j_gene: TRBJ1-1; abundance: few; d_gene: -; CDR3aa: CASSWGEDTEAFF; CDR3nt: TGCGCCAGCAGCTGGGGCGAGGACACTGAAGCTTTCTTT
v_gene: TRBV20-1; j_gene: TRBJ2-2; abundance: few; d_gene: -; CDR3aa: CSARDWDGNTGELFF; CDR3nt: TGCAGTGCTAGAGACTGGGACGGGAACACCGGGGAGCTGTTTTTT
v_gene: TRBV7-3; j_gene: TRBJ2-1; abundance: -; d_gene: -; CDR3aa: CASSLRGAVYNEQFF; CDR3nt: TGTGCCAGCAGCTTACGGGGGGCGGTCTACAATGAGCAGTTCTTC
v_gene: TRBV7-2; j_gene: TRBJ2-3; abundance: many; d_gene: -; CDR3aa: CASSLVSSTDTQYF; CDR3nt: TGTGCCAGCAGCTTAGTCAGTAGCACAGATACGCAGTATTTT
v_gene: TRBV12-3/TRBV12-4; j_gene: TRBJ2-2; abundance: few; d_gene: TRBD2; CDR3aa: CASNFPGLAGQNTGELFF; CDR3nt: TGTGCCAGCAACTTCCCCGGGCTAGCGGGACAGAACACCGGGGAGCTGTTTTTT
v_gene: TRBV2; j_gene: TRBJ1-1; abundance: few; d_gene: -; CDR3aa: CASSVSVKNTEAFF; CDR3nt: TGTGCCAGCAGTGTATCCGTGAAGAACACTGAAGCTTTCTTT